This T cell receptor beta chain was retrieved from a study of blood T cell repertoires in COVID-19. TCRdb's table, derived via immunoSEQ multiplex PCR, lists solely in-frame clones and lacks some. Of roughly 170,000 clones listed, 86% are singletons. CDR3 length: 14 amino acids. Trimming removed 1 base at V and 7 bases at J, with 13 bases between. The chain employs TRBV23-1 and TRBJ1-1; possibly TRBD1 for D (5 bases). TRBV23-1 is treated as an ORF (open reading frame) with a function not yet certain. Sample: peripheral blood. This receptor was obtained from a man between 70 and 80 years old with active or convalescent COVID-19. CDR3 DNA sequence: TGCGCCAGCAGTCAATACCCCCCCGGGGGTGAAGCTTTCTTT. This translates into CASSQYPPGGEAFF.